Below, one TCR beta chain is given with its context. Its antigen is as yet unknown. Preparing the TCRbeta library involved the use of unique molecular identifiers. MiXCR was run by TCRdb on the PCR reads, yielding one entry per CDR3 protein. The sample consists of about 590,000 distinct CDR3 sequences, about an eighth of them appearing once. V dropped 4 bases and J dropped 4 bases, with 10 bases sitting between them. Germline V gene data show CDR1 as SQVTM and CDR2 as ANQGSEA. This CDR3 is 12 amino acids long. The data were taken from a study of T-cell reconstitution after alpha-beta-depleted transplantation in children. Study-wide points: By one year post-transplant, T-cell counts and diversity largely arose from T cells that were newly produced.

The source is a male patient younger than 18 who had a stem cell transplant for acute myeloid leukemia, so the T cells may come from the graft donor. The source material was PBMCs, mostly from graft donor cells, sampled 360 days after TCRalphabeta/CD19-depleted stem cell transplant. J is TRBJ2-5 and V is TRBV29-1; the D gene is possibly TRBD1 (6 bases). CDR3 DNA sequence: TGCAGCGTTGTGGTCAGGGGAGAGACCCAGTACTTC. This gives the protein CSVVVRGETQYF. Filled out from reference TRBV29-1 and TRBJ2-5, the complete variable domain reads SAVISQKPSRDICQRGTSLTIQCQVDSQVTMMFWYRQQPGQSLTLIATANQGSEATYESGFVIDKFPISRPNLTFSTLTVSNMSPEDSSIYLCSVVVRGETQYFGPGTRLLVL.